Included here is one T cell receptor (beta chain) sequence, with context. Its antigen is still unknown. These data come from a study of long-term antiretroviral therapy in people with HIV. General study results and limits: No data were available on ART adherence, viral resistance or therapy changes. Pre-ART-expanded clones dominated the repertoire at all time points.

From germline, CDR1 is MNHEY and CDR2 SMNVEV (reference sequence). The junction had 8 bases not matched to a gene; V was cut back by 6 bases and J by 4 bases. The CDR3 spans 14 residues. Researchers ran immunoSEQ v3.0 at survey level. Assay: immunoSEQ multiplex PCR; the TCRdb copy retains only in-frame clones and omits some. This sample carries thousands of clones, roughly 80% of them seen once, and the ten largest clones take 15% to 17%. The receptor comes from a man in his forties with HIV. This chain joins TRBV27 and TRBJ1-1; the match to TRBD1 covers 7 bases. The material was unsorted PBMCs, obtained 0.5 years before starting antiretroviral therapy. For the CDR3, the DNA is TGTGCCAGCAGACCGACAGGGAGGGTCACTGAAGCTTTCTTT. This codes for CASRPTGRVTEAFF.